A single T cell receptor beta chain is shown here with its context. Its antigen is still unknown. The record originates from a study of a mutant IDH1 vaccine in newly diagnosed glioma. At the level of the study: Those enrolled had earlier been treated with radiotherapy, temozolomide, or both, mostly both. The study held visit V12 at week 35 and visit V13 at week 47.

The time point was: week 35, safety follow-up. Doses consisted of 300 ug of mutant IDH1 20-mer peptide each, paired with topical imiquimod. This CDR3 contains 14 residues. Germline CDR1 LNHDA, CDR2 SQIVND (reference sequence). The germline V and J ends were trimmed by 9 bases and 0 bases, with 11 bases remaining between them. TCRdb keeps only in-frame clones here, not all; method: immunoSEQ multiplex PCR. The data hold about 55,000 clones, with approximately 81% observed a single time. The specimen comprised PBMCs, sampled from a glioma patient whose treatment included an IDH1 peptide vaccine. The clonotype comes from a woman aged 18-29 years with glioma. The J gene is TRBJ1-4, the V gene TRBV19, with D perhaps matching TRBD1 (5 bases). The CDR3 bases are TGTGCCAGGGGGAGAGGGGCAACTAATGAAAAACTGTTTTTT. This codes for CARGRGATNEKLFF.